These 11 T cell receptor beta chains were all obtained from the same sample, sequenced in a study of T-cell reconstitution after alpha-beta-depleted transplantation in children. Unique molecular identifiers were used in preparing the TCRbeta library. MiXCR, run by TCRdb on the PCR reads, gives a single entry per CDR3 protein. The repertoire has around 370,000 distinct CDR3 sequences, around 15% of them found once; the top ten carry about 41%. Sequences were derived from PBMCs, mostly from graft donor cells, sampled 360 days after TCRalphabeta/CD19-depleted stem cell transplant. The receptors here all came from a male patient aged 2-9 years who had a stem cell transplant for acute lymphoblastic leukemia, so the T cells may come from the graft donor.

The chain is built from TRBV6-5 and TRBJ2-1; D not resolved. V gave up 2 bases and J gave up 4 bases, with 9 bases separating them. This CDR3 has 14 residues. Germline assignment: CDR1 MNHEY and CDR2 SVGAGI. CDR3 sequence: CASSYEASYNEQFF. The CDR3 DNA reads as TGTGCCAGCAGTTACGAGGCTTCTTACAATGAGCAGTTCTTC.

The rearrangement joins TRBV6-4 to TRBJ1-6, with 7 bases fitting TRBD1. The trim removed 4 bases at V and 7 bases at J, leaving 34 bases unmatched. The germline V gene encodes CDR1 MRHNA and CDR2 SNTAGT. The CDR3 runs 24 residues. CDR3 bases: TGTGCCAGCAGTGTTCTCGACCCCGACCTAGGGGGCTGGAGGACGGATGATCTAAATTCACCCCTCCACTTT. Protein: CASSVLDPDLGGWRTDDLNSPLHF.

There are a few counts of this clonotype. The chain uses TRBV5-4 and TRBJ2-5, with 7 bases fitting TRBD2. The junction had 6 bases not matched to a gene; V was cut back by 3 bases and J by 1 base. Germline values: CDR1 SGHNT, CDR2 YYREEE (reference sequence). The CDR3 has 15 residues. CDR3 protein: CASSSKRDGQETQYF. CDR3 coding DNA: TGTGCCAGCAGCTCCAAGCGGGACGGCCAAGAGACCCAGTACTTC.

This chain uses TRBV25-1 with TRBJ2-5; D is uncertain. Germline values: CDR1 MGHDK, CDR2 SYGVNS. The V end was cut by 2 bases, the J end by 0 bases, with 4 bases between. The CDR3 has 13 amino acids. The CDR3 DNA sequence: TGTGCCAGCAGTGAAGTATACCAAGAGACCCAGTACTTC. Its translation: CASSEVYQETQYF.

This clonotype occurred many times. V is TRBV20-1 and J is TRBJ1-1; 10 bases are a match to TRBD1. The J segment lost 0 bases and the V segment lost 6 bases, leaving 16 bases of the junction unmatched. The CDR3 is made up of 18 amino acids. Per germline, CDR1 DFQATT and CDR2 SNEGSKA (reference sequence). In nucleotides, the CDR3 is TGCAGTGCCGACGGGACAGGGGAACATAGGCCTATGAACACTGAAGCTTTCTTT. Amino acid sequence: CSADGTGEHRPMNTEAFF.

This clonotype was detected many times. The chain carries TRBV7-8 and TRBJ1-4; D possibly corresponds to TRBD1 (5 bases). The V end lost 3 bases, the J end lost 0 bases, and 11 bases lay between the germline ends. This CDR3 contains 16 residues. Germline-derived CDR1 and CDR2 are SGHVS and FQNEAQ. The CDR3 DNA reads as TGTGCCAGCAGCTTTGCCGGGGCCTCAACTAATGAAAAACTGTTTTTT. Translated: CASSFAGASTNEKLFF.

This clonotype has more than one count but fewer than ten. In nucleotides, the CDR3 is TGTGCCAGCAGTGATATTGCCTGGGACAGGGGCTCCTACGAGCAGTACTTC. Its translation is CASSDIAWDRGSYEQYF. The chain is built from TRBV6-2 or TRBV6-3 and TRBJ2-7; TRBD1 agrees at 10 bases. CDR3 length: 17 residues. Per germline, CDR1 MNHEY and CDR2 SVGEGT. The ends lost 5 bases at V and 0 bases at J; junction bases unmatched: 10.

This clonotype turned up a few times. V and J are TRBV4-2 and TRBJ2-1; the match to TRBD2 covers 8 bases. V trimming: 4 bases; J trimming: 7 bases; junction bases outside the gene matches: 9. The CDR3 loop spans 15 amino acids. Germline V lookup: CDR1 LGHNA, CDR2 YNFKEQ. The CDR3 bases are TGTGCCAGCAGCCTATCCGGGACTAGAAAGAATGAGCAGTTCTTC. Translating it yields CASSLSGTRKNEQFF.

This clonotype was observed a handful of times. This chain connects TRBV4-1 to TRBJ2-4, with 9 bases that match TRBD1. V lost 3 bases to trimming and J lost 1 base; unmatched junction nucleotides: 7. This CDR3 is built from 17 residues. Looked up from germline, CDR1 is MGHRA and CDR2 is YSYEKL. The CDR3 loop reads CASSQGGTGNAKNIQYF. CDR3 DNA sequence: TGCGCCAGCAGCCAGGGTGGGACAGGGAACGCCAAAAACATTCAGTACTTC.

The V call is TRBV20-1, the J call TRBJ2-1; 8 bases line up with TRBD2. CDR3 size: 14 residues. Germline V gene lookup returns CDR1 DFQATT and CDR2 SNEGSKA (reference sequence). V dropped 0 bases and J dropped 10; count of bases not matched to a gene: 8. In DNA form, the CDR3 reads TGCAGTGCTAGAGATTCCGGGGGACTAGGGGAGCAGTTCTTC. Translating it yields CSARDSGGLGEQFF.

This clonotype was counted many times. The chain employs TRBV5-6 and TRBJ1-4; D not certain. The germline V gene has CDR1 SGHDT and CDR2 YYEEEE. The V end was cut by 4 bases, the J end by 12 bases, with 10 bases between. The CDR3 is made up of 11 amino acids. CDR3 in amino acids: CASSLRRELFF. CDR3 nucleotide sequence: TGTGCCAGCAGCCTGCGACGCGAACTGTTTTTT.